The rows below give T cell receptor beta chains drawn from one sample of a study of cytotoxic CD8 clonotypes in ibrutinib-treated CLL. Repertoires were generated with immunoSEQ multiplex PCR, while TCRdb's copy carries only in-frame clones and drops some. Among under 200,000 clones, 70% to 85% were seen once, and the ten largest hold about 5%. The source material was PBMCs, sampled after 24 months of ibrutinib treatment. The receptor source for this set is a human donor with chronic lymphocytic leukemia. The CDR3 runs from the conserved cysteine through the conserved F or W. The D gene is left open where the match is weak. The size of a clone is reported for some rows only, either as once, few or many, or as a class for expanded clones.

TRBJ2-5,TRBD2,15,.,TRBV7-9,CASSFLSGRRETQYF,TGTGCCAGCAGCTTTCTTAGCGGGAGGAGAGAGACCCAGTACTTC
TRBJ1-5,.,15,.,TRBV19,CASRQGHYFNQPQHF,TGTGCCAGTAGGCAGGGGCACTATTTCAATCAGCCCCAGCATTTT
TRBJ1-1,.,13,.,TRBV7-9,CASSLQGNTEAFF,TGTGCCAGCAGCTTACAGGGGAACACTGAAGCTTTCTTT
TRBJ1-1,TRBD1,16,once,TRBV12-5,CASGLTPDRGDTEAFF,TGTGCTAGTGGTTTGACCCCCGACAGGGGTGACACTGAAGCTTTCTTT
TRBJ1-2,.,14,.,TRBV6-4,CASSATGTQNGYTF,TGTGCCAGCAGTGCCACCGGGACTCAAAATGGCTACACCTTC
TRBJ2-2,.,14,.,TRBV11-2,CASSLDYSTGELFF,TGTGCCAGCAGCTTGGACTACTCCACCGGGGAGCTGTTTTTT
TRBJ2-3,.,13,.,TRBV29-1,CSFGTRRTDTQYF,TGCAGCTTTGGGACACGACGCACAGATACGCAGTATTTT
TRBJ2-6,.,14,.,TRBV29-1,CSVGLGPGANVLTF,TGCAGCGTTGGCCTGGGGCCTGGGGCCAACGTCCTGACTTTC
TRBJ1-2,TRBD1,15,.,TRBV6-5,CASRAPGTGSSGYTF,TGTGCCAGCAGGGCCCCCGGGACAGGGAGCTCTGGCTACACCTTC
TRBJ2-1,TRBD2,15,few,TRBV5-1,CASSRLAGSYNEQFF,TGCGCCAGCAGCCGGCTAGCGGGCTCCTACAATGAGCAGTTCTTC
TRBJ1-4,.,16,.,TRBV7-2,CASSLAPRGSNEKLFF,TGTGCCAGCAGCTTAGCCCCCCGGGGCTCTAATGAAAAACTGTTTTTT
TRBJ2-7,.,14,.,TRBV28,CASSLSTRGYLLYF,TGTGCCAGCAGTTTATCCACGCGAGGGTATCTTCTGTACTTC
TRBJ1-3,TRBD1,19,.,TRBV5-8,CASSSGQGARTGSGNTIYF,TGTGCCAGCAGCTCGGGACAGGGGGCGCGAACCGGGTCTGGAAACACCATATATTTT
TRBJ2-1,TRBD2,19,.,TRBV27,CASSRLIAGGPVTRNEQFF,TGTGCCAGCAGTAGGCTTATAGCGGGAGGGCCGGTAACGCGCAATGAGCAGTTCTTC
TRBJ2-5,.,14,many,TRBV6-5,CASSYGGSGETQYF,TGTGCCAGCAGTTACGGGGGATCGGGTGAGACCCAGTACTTC
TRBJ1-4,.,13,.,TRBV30,CAWMTASNEKLFF,TGTGCCTGGATGACAGCCTCTAATGAAAAACTGTTTTTT
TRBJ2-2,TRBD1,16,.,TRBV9,CASSVRRQGNTGELFF,TGTGCCAGCAGCGTAAGGAGACAGGGGAACACCGGGGAGCTGTTTTTT
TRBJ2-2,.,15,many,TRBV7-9,CASSPTGIYTGELFF,TGTGCCAGCAGCCCAACTGGGATCTACACCGGGGAGCTGTTTTTT
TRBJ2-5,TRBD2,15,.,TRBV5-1,CASSLVQRDSETQYF,TGCGCCAGCAGCTTGGTGCAGCGGGATTCTGAGACCCAGTACTTC
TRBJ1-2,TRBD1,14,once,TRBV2,CASRDRGRGYGYTF,TGTGCCAGCAGGGACAGGGGGCGCGGCTATGGCTACACCTTC
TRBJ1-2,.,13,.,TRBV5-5,CASSLTDQGGYTF,TGTGCCAGCAGCTTGACGGACCAGGGTGGCTACACCTTC
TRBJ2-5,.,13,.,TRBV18,CASSPPTQETQYF,TGTGCCAGCTCACCACCAACCCAAGAGACCCAGTACTTC
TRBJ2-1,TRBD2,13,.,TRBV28,CASSLSREVEQFF,TGTGCCAGCAGCCTCTCGCGGGAGGTTGAGCAGTTCTTC
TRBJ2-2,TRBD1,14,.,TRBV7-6,CGTGTGSNTGELFF,TGTGGGACCGGGACAGGGTCGAACACCGGGGAGCTGTTTTTT
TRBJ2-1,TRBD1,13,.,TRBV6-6,CASGTGLDNEQFF,TGTGCCAGCGGGACAGGGCTCGACAATGAGCAGTTCTTC
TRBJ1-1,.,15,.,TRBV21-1,CASSKRPDLNTEAFF,TGTGCCAGCAGCAAACGCCCGGACTTGAACACTGAAGCTTTCTTT